This T cell receptor (beta chain) was recorded in a study of OX40 agonist ivuxolimab in advanced cancers. The ends lost 5 bases at V and 4 bases at J; junction bases unmatched: 5. Germline V gene data show CDR1 as LNHDA and CDR2 as SQIVND (reference sequence). There are 14 residues in the CDR3. This clone was seen only once. Assay: immunoSEQ multiplex PCR; the TCRdb copy retains only in-frame clones and omits some. The sample contains about 54,000 clones, around 90% of which appear only once. The TCR was taken from an adult with an advanced solid tumor such as melanoma, head and neck, liver or kidney cancer. The sample was CD4+ or CD8+ T cells sorted from blood, taken in a trial of the OX40 agonist ivuxolimab. V gene TRBV19 combines with J gene TRBJ2-1, with 7 nucleotides matching TRBD2. In nucleotides, the CDR3 is TGTGCCAGTAGTGTCGGGGGGACTTACAATGAGCAGTTCTTC. Translating it yields CASSVGGTYNEQFF.